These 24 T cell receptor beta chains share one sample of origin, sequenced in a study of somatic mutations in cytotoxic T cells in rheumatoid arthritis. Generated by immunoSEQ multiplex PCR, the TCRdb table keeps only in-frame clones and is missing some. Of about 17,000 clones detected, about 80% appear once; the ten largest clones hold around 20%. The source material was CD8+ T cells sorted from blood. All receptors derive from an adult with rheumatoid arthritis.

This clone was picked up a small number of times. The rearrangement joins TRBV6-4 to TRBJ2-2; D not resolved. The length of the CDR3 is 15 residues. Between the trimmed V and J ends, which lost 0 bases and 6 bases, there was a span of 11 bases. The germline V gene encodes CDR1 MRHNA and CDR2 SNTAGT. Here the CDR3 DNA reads TGTGCCAGCAGTGACTCAAGGGATCAAGCCGGGGAGCTGTTTTTT. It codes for CASSDSRDQAGELFF.

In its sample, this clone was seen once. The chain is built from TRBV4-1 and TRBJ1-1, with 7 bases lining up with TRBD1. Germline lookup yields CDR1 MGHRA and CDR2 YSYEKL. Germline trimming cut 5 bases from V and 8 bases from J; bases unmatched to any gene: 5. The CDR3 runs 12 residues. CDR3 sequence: CASSAGQREAFF. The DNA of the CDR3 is TGCGCCAGCAGCGCGGGACAGCGGGAAGCTTTCTTT.

The CDR3 coding sequence is TGTGCCAGCAGCCATGGGAATGACGAGCAGTACTTC. This encodes CASSHGNDEQYF. The rearrangement links TRBV5-5 to TRBJ2-7; no definite D call. Germline V gene data show CDR1 as SGHKS and CDR2 as YYEKEE (reference sequence). Deletions cut 4 bases from V and 5 bases from J, with 10 bases between. The CDR3 spans 12 residues.

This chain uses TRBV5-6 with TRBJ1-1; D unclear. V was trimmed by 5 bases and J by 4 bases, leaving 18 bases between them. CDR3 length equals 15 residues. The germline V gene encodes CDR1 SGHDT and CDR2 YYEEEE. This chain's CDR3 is CASRAAVEGATEAFF. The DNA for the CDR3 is TGTGCCAGCAGGGCCGCCGTGGAGGGAGCCACTGAAGCTTTCTTT.

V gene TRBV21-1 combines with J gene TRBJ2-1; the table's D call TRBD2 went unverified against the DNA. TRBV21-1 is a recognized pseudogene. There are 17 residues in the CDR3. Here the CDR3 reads CASTSGLAGGSYNEQFF. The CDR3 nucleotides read TGTGCCAGCACCTCGGGACTAGCGGGAGGTTCCTACAATGAGCAGTTCTTC.

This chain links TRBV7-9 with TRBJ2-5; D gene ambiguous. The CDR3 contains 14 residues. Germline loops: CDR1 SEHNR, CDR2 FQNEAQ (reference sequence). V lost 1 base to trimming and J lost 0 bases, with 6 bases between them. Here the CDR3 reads CASSLGVNQETQYF. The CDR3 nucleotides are TGTGCCAGCAGCTTAGGGGTGAACCAAGAGACCCAGTACTTC. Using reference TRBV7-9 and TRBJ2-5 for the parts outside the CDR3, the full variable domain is DTGVSQNPRHKITKRGQNVTFRCDPISEHNRLYWYRQTLGQGPEFLTYFQNEAQLEKSRLLSDRFSAERPKGSFSTLEIQRTEQGDSAMYLCASSLGVNQETQYFGPGTRLLVL.

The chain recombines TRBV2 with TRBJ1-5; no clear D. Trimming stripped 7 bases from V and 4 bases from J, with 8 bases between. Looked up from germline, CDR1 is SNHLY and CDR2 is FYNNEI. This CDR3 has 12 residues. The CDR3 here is CASTPGNQPQHF. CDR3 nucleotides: TGTGCCAGCACGCCAGGTAATCAGCCCCAGCATTTT. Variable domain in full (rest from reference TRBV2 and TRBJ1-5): EPEVTQTPSHQVTQMGQEVILRCVPISNHLYFYWYRQILGQKVEFLVSFYNNEISEKSEIFDDQFSVERPDGSNFTLKIRSTKLEDSAMYFCASTPGNQPQHFGDGTRLSIL.

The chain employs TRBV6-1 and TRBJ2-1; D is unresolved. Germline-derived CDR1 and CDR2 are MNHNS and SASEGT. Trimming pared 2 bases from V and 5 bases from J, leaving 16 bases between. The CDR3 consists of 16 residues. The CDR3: CASSEWPGERHNEQFF. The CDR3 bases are TGTGCCAGCAGTGAATGGCCTGGTGAACGCCACAATGAGCAGTTCTTC.

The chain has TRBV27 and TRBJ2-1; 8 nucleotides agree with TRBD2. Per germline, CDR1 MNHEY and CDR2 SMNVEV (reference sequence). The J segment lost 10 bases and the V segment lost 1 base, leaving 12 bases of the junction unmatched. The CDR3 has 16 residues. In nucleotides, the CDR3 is TGTGCCAGCAGTTTATTCAAGCGGGGGACGGCTGACGAGCAGTTCTTC. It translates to CASSLFKRGTADEQFF.

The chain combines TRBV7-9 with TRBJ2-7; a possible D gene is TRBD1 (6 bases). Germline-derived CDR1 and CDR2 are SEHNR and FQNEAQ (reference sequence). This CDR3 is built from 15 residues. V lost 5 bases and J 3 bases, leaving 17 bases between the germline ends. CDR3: CASSDVTGAFYEQYF. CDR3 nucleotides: TGTGCCAGCAGCGACGTGACAGGAGCCTTCTACGAGCAGTACTTC.

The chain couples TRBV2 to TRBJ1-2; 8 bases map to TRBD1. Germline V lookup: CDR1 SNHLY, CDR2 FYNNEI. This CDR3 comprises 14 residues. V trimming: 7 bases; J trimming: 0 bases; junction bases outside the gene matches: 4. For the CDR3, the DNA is TGTGCCAGCATACAGGGGGAGACTAACTATGGCTACACCTTC. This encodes CASIQGETNYGYTF.

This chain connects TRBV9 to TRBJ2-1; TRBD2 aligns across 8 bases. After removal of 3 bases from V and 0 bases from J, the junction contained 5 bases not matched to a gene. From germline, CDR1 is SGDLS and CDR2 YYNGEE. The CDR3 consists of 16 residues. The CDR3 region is CASSEGGTSSYNEQFF. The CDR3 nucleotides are TGTGCCAGCAGCGAGGGGGGGACTAGCTCCTACAATGAGCAGTTCTTC. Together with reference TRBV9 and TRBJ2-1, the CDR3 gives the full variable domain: DSGVTQTPKHLITATGQRVTLRCSPRSGDLSVYWYQQSLDQGLQFLIQYYNGEERAKGNILERFSAQQFPDLHSELNLSSLELGDSALYFCASSEGGTSSYNEQFFGPGTRLTVL.

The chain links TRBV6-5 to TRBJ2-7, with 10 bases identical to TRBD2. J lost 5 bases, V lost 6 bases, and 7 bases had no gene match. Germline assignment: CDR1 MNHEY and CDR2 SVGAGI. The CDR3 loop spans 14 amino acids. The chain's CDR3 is CASRTTSGYHEQYF. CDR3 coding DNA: TGTGCCAGCAGGACGACTAGCGGGTATCACGAGCAGTACTTC.

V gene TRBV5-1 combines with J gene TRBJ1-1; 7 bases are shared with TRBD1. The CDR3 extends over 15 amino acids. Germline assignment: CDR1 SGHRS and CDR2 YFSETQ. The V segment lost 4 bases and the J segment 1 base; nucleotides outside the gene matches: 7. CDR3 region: CASSPGEGANTEAFF. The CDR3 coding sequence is TGCGCCAGCAGCCCGGGGGAGGGGGCGAACACTGAAGCTTTCTTT.

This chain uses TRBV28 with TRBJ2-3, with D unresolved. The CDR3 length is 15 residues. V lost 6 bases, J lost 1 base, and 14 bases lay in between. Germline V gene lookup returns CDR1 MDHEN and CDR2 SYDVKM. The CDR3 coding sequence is TGTGCCAGCAGAAAGGGATTAATACGCACAGATACGCAGTATTTT. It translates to CASRKGLIRTDTQYF.

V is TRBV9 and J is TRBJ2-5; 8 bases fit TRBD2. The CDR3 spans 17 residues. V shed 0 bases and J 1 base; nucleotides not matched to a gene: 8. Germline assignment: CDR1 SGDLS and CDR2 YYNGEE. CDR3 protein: CASSVGRAGVIQETQYF. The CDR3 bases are TGTGCCAGCAGCGTAGGCCGAGCGGGGGTAATCCAAGAGACCCAGTACTTC.

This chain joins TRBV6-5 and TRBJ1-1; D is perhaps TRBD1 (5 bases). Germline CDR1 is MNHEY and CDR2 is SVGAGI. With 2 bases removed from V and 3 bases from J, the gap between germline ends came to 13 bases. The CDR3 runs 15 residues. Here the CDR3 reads CASSYGVGGDTEAFF. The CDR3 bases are TGTGCCAGCAGTTACGGGGTGGGGGGGGACACTGAAGCTTTCTTT.

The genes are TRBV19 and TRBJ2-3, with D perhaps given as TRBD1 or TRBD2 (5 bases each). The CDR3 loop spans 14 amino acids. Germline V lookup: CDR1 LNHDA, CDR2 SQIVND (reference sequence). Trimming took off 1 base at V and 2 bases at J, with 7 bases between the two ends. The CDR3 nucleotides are TGTGCCAGTAGTATAGGGGACCACACAGATACGCAGTATTTT. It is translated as CASSIGDHTDTQYF.

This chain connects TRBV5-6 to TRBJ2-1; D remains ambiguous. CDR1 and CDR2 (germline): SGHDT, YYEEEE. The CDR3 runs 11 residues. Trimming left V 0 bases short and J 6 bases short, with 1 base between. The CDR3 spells CASSLGNEQFF. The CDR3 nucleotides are TGTGCCAGCAGCTTGGGCAATGAGCAGTTCTTC.

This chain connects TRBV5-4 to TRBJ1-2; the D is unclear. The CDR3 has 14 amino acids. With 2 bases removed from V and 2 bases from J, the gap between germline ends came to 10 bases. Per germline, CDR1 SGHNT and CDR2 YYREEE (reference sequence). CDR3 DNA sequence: TGTGCCAGCAGCTTTTCCAGGAGCAACTATGGCTACACCTTC. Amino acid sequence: CASSFSRSNYGYTF.

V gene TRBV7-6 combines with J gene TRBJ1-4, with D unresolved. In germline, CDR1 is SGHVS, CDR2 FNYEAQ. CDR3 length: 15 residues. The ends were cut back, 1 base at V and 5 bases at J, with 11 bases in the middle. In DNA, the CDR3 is TGTGCCAGCAGCTTAGAGCCTCTCGTGAATGAAAAACTGTTTTTT. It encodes CASSLEPLVNEKLFF.

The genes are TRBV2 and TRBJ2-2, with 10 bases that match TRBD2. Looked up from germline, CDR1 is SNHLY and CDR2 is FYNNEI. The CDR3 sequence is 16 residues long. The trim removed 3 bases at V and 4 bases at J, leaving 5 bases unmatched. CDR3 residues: CASSEGTSVGTGELFF. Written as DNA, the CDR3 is TGTGCCAGCAGTGAGGGGACTAGCGTTGGCACCGGGGAGCTGTTTTTT.

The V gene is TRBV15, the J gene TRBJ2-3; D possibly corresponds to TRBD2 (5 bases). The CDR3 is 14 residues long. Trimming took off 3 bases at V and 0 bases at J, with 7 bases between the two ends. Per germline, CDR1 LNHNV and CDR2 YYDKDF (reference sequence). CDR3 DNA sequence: TGTGCCACCAGCAGGACTACCAGCACAGATACGCAGTATTTT. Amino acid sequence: CATSRTTSTDTQYF.

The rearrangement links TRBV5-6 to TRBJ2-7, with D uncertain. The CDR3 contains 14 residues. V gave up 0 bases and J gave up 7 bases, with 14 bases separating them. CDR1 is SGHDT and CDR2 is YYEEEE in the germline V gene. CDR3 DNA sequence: TGTGCCAGCAGCTTGGCCCCAGGTCTCCAAGAGCAGTACTTC. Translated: CASSLAPGLQEQYF.